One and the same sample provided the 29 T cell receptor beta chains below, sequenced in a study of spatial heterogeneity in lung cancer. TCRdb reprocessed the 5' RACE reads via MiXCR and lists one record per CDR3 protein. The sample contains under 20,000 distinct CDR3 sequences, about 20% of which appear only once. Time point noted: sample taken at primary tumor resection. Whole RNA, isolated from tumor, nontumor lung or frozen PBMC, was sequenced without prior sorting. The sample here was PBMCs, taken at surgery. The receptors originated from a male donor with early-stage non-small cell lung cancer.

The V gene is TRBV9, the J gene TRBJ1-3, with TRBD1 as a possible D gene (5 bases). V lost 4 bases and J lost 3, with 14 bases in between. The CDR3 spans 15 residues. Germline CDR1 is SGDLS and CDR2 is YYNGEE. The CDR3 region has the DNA TGTGCCAGCAGCCCCACATCAGGGCTTGGAAACACCATATATTTT. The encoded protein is CASSPTSGLGNTIYF. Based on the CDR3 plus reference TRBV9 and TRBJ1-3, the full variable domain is DSGVTQTPKHLITATGQRVTLRCSPRSGDLSVYWYQQSLDQGLQFLIQYYNGEERAKGNILERFSAQQFPDLHSELNLSSLELGDSALYFCASSPTSGLGNTIYFGEGSWLTVV.

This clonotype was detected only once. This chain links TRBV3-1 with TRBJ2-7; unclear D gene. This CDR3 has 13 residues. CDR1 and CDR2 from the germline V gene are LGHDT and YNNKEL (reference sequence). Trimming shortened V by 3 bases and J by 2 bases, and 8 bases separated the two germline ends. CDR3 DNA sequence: TGTGCCAGCAGCCACCTGAGCACCTACGAGCAGTACTTC. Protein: CASSHLSTYEQYF.

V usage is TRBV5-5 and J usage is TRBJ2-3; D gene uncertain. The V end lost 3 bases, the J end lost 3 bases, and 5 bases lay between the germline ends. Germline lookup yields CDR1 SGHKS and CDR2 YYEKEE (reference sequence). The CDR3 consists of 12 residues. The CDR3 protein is CASSYWTDTQYF. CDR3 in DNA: TGTGCCAGCAGCTACTGGACAGATACGCAGTATTTT.

Here the CDR3 reads CSAAPSGGYNEQFF. CDR3 nucleotide sequence: TGCAGTGCTGCCCCCAGCGGGGGATATAATGAGCAGTTCTTC. The chain joins TRBV20-1 to TRBJ2-1, with TRBD2 matching over 8 bases. CDR3 size: 14 residues. V lost 5 bases to trimming and J lost 7 bases; unmatched junction nucleotides: 10. CDR1 and CDR2 (germline): DFQATT, SNEGSKA (reference sequence).

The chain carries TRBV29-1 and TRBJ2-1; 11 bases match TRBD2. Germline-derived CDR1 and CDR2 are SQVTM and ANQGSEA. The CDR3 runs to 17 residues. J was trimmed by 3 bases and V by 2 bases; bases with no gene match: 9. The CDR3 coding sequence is TGCAGCGTTGAACCCCCCCCACTAGCGGGGGACTACAATGAGCAGTTCTTC. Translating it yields CSVEPPPLAGDYNEQFF.

CDR3 sequence (DNA): TGTGCCAGCAGTAAACAGGGGAACAGAGGAAACACCATATATTTT. This translates into CASSKQGNRGNTIYF. The V gene is TRBV25-1, the J gene TRBJ1-3; 7 bases fit TRBD1. V shed 5 bases and J 4 bases; nucleotides not matched to a gene: 8. CDR1 MGHDK and CDR2 SYGVNS come from the germline V gene. CDR3 size: 15 residues.

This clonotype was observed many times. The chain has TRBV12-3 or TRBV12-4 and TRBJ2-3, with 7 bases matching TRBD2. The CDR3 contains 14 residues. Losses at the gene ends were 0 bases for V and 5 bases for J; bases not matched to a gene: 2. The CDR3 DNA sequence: TGTGCCAGCAGTTTAGCCCAGCGGGGAGATACGCAGTATTTT. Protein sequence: CASSLAQRGDTQYF.

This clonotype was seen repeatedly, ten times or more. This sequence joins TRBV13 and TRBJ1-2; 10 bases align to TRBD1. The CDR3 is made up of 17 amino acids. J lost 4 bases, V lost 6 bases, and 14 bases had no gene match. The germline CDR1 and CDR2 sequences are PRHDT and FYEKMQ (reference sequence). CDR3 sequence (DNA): TGTGCCAGCAGAAATCTCCTCCGGGACAGGGGACGCTATGGCTACACCTTC. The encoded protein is CASRNLLRDRGRYGYTF.

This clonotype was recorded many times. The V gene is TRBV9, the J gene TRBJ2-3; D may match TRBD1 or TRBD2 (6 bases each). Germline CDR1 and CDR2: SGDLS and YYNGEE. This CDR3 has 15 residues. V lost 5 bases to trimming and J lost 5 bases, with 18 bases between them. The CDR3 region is CASSLGGEYRDTQYF. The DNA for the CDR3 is TGTGCCAGCAGTCTCGGGGGCGAGTATAGAGATACGCAGTATTTT.

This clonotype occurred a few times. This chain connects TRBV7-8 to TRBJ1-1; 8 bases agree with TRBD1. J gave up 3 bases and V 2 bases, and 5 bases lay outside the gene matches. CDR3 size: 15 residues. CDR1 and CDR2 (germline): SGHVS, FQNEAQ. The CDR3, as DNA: TGTGCCAGCAGCTTACCCGGGACAGGCTACACTGAAGCTTTCTTT. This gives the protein CASSLPGTGYTEAFF.

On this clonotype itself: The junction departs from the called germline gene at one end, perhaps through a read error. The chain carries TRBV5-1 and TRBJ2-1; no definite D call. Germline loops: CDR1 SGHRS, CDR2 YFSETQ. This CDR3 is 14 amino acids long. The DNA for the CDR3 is TGCGCCAGCAGGTTGGTGGGCGGATCGAATGAGCAGTTCTTC. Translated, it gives CASRLVGGSNEQFF.

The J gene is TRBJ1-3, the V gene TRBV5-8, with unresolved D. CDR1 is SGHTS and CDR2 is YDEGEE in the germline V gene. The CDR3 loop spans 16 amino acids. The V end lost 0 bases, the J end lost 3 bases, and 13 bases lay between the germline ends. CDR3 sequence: CASSLERATYGNTIYF. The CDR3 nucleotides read TGTGCCAGCAGCTTGGAGCGGGCGACATATGGAAACACCATATATTTT.

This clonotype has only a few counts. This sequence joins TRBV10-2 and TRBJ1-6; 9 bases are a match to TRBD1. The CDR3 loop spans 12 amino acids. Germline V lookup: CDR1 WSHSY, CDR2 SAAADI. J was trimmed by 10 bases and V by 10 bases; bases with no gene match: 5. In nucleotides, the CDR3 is TGCGCCACCCGACAGGGGGACTCACCCCTCCACTTT. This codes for CATRQGDSPLHF.

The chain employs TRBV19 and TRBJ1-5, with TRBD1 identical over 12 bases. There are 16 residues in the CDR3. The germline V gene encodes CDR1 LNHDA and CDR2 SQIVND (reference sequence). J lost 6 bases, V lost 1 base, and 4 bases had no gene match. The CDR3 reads CASSIVGQGAVQPQHF. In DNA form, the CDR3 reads TGTGCCAGTAGTATAGTGGGACAGGGGGCGGTTCAGCCCCAGCATTTT.

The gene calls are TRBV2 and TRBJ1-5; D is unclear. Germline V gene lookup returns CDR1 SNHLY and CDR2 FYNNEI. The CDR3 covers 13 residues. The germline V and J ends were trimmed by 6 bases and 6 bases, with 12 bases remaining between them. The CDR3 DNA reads TGTGCCAGCAGGAGAGATGCGGGTCAGCCCCAGCATTTT. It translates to CASRRDAGQPQHF.

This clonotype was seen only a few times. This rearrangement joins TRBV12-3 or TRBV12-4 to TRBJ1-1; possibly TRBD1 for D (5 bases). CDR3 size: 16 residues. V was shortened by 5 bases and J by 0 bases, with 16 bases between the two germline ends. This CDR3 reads CASSLRVTDMNTEAFF. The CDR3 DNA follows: TGTGCCAGCAGTCTTAGGGTGACAGACATGAACACTGAAGCTTTCTTT.

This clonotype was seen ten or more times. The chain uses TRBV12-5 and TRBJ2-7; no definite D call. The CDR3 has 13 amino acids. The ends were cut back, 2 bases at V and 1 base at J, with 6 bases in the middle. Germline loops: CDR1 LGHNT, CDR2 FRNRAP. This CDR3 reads CASGLLPSYEQYF. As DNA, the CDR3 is TGTGCTAGTGGTTTGCTCCCGTCCTACGAGCAGTACTTC.

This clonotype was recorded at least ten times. The CDR3: CASSLGPGTTQYF. Here the CDR3 DNA reads TGTGCCAGCAGCTTAGGACCCGGCACGACGCAGTATTTT. V usage is TRBV11-2 and J usage is TRBJ2-3; the D is unclear. Trimming took 1 base from V and 9 from J, leaving 11 bases between them. The CDR3 is made up of 13 amino acids. Germline CDR1 reads SGHAT; CDR2 reads FQNNGV. The whole variable domain, remainder taken from reference TRBV11-2 and TRBJ2-3, is EAGVAQSPRYKIIEKRQSVAFWCNPISGHATLYWYQQILGQGPKLLIQFQNNGVVDDSQLPKDRFSAERLKGVDSTLKIQPAKLEDSAVYLCASSLGPGTTQYFGPGTRLTVL.

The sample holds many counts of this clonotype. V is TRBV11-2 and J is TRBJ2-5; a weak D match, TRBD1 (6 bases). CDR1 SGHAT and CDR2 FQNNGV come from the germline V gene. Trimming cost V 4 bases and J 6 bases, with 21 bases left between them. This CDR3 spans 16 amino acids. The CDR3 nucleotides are TGTGCCAGCAGCTCCCCTGCCCTCACAGGGAGACAGACCCAGTACTTC. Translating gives CASSSPALTGRQTQYF. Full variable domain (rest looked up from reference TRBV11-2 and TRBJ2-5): EAGVAQSPRYKIIEKRQSVAFWCNPISGHATLYWYQQILGQGPKLLIQFQNNGVVDDSQLPKDRFSAERLKGVDSTLKIQPAKLEDSAVYLCASSSPALTGRQTQYFGPGTRLLVL.

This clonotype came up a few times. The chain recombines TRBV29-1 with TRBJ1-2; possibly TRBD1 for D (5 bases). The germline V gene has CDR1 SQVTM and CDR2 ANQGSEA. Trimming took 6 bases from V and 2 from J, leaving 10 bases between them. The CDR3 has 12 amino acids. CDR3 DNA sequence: TGCAGCGTCGCAAGGGGAAACTATGGCTACACCTTC. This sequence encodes CSVARGNYGYTF.

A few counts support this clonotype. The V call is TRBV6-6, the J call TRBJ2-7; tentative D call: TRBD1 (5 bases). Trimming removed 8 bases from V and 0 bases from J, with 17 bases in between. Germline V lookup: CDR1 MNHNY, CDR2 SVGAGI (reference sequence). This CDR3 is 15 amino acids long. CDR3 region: CASQARGGPSYEQYF. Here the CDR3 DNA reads TGTGCCAGCCAAGCAAGGGGCGGACCCTCCTACGAGCAGTACTTC.

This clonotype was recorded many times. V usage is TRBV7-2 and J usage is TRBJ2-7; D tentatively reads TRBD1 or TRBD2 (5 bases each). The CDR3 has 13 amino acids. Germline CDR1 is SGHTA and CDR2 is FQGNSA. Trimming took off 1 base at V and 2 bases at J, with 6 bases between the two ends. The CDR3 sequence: CASSLVGAYEQYF. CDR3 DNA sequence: TGTGCCAGCAGCTTAGTGGGGGCCTACGAGCAGTACTTC. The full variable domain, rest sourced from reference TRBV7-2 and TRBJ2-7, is GAGVSQSPSNKVTEKGKDVELRCDPISGHTALYWYRQSLGQGLEFLIYFQGNSAPDKSGLPSDRFSAERTGGSVSTLTIQRTQQEDSAVYLCASSLVGAYEQYFGPGTRLTVT.

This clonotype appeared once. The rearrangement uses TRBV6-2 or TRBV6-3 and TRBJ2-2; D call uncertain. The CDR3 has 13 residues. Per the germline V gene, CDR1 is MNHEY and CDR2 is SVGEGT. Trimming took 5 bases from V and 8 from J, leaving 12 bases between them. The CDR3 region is CASSRTLFGELFF. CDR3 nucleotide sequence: TGTGCCAGCAGTCGGACCCTCTTTGGGGAGCTGTTTTTT.

The CDR3 region has the DNA TGTGCCATCAGTCAGAGGGCGGGGCTAGCAAACGCCGGGGAGCTGTTTTTT. Translated: CAISQRAGLANAGELFF. The chain carries TRBV10-3 and TRBJ2-2; perhaps TRBD2 as D (6 bases). The germline V gene has CDR1 ENHRY and CDR2 SYGVKD. The CDR3 runs 17 residues. Trimming removed 5 bases at V and 6 bases at J, with 22 bases between.

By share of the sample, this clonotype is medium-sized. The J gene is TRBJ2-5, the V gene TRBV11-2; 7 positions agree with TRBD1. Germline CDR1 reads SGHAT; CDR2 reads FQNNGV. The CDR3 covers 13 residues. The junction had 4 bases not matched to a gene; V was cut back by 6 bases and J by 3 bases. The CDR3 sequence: CASSRTGEETQYF. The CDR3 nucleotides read TGTGCCAGCAGTCGTACAGGGGAAGAGACCCAGTACTTC. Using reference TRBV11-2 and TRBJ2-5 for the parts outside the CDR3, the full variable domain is EAGVAQSPRYKIIEKRQSVAFWCNPISGHATLYWYQQILGQGPKLLIQFQNNGVVDDSQLPKDRFSAERLKGVDSTLKIQPAKLEDSAVYLCASSRTGEETQYFGPGTRLLVL.

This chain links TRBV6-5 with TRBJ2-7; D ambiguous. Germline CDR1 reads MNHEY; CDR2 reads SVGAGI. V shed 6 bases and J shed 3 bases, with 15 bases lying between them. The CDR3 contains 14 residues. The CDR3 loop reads CASRLWSSHYEQYF. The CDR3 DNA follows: TGTGCCAGCAGACTCTGGAGCAGTCACTACGAGCAGTACTTC.

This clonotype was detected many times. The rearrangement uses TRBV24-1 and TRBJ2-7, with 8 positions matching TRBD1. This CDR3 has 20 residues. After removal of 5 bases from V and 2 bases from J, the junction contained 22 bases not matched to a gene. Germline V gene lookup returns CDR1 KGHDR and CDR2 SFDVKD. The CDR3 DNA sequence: TGTGCCACCAGTGCTATAATTTCGATTTGGGCGGGACAGGCTACCTACGAGCAGTACTTC. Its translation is CATSAIISIWAGQATYEQYF.

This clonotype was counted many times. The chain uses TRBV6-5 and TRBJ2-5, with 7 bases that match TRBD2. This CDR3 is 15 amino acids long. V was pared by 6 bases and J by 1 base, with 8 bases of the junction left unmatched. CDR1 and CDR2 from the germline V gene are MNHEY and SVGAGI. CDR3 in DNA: TGTGCCAGCAGCCCGGGACTACTGATCCAAGAGACCCAGTACTTC. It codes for CASSPGLLIQETQYF.

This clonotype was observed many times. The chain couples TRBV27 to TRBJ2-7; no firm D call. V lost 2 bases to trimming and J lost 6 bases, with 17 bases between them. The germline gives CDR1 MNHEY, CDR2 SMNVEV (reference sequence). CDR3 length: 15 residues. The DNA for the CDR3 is TGTGCCAGCAGTTTAACGGTACAGCTCGCCGCCGAGCAGTACTTC. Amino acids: CASSLTVQLAAEQYF.